This TCR beta chain was recovered during a study of molecular identifiers for immune sequencing clone quantification. Study context: RNA, taken in replicates from about 19,000 or 110,000 naive CD8 cells, was split five ways, with four sequenced. Findings and limits, study-wide: Spiked TCR RNA from one Jurkat cell reportedly showed up when mixed among around 1 million naive cells.

Listed TCR primers, together with previously described methods, were used for the bulk TCR libraries. MiXCR, applied by TCRdb to the PCR reads, yields one record per CDR3 protein. The repertoire includes approximately 320,000 distinct CDR3 sequences, roughly a quarter of them detected once, and about 0.73% sits in the top ten. Based on a CD8+CD4-CCR7+CD45RA+ profile, naive CD8 T cells were sorted. This clonotype was observed many times. What it recognizes is unknown. The V gene's germline CDR1 is SEHNR and CDR2 FQNEAQ (reference sequence). This CDR3 region has 14 residues. V gave up 3 bases and J gave up 7 bases, with 15 bases separating them.

Sequences were obtained from naive CD8+ T cells from blood, with Jurkat cell RNA spiked in. Stated subset: FACS-sorted CD8+CD4-CCR7+CD45RA+ naive T cells. This TCR came from a human donor in good health. Some libraries in this study had Jurkat cell RNA spiked in. V is TRBV7-9 and J is TRBJ1-1; D gene unclear. The CDR3 spells CASSFPGLYDEAFF. As DNA, the CDR3 is TGTGCCAGCAGCTTCCCTGGGCTTTACGATGAAGCTTTCTTT.